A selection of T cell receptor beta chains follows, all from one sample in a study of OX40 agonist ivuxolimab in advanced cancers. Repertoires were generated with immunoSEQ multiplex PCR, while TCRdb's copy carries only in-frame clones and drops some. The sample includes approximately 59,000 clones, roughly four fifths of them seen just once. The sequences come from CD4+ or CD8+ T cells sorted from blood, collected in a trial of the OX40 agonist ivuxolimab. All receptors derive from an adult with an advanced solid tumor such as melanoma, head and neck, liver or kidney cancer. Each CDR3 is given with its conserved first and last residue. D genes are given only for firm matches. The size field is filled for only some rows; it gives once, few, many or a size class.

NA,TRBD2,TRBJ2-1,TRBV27,TGTGCCAGCAGCCCACTGGGGCTAGCGGGGGCCGTGGGGTTCTTC,CASSPLGLAGAVGFF
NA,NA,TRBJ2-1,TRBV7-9,TGTGCCAGCAGCTTAGGGCGGCACCTCGATGAGCAGTTCTTC,CASSLGRHLDEQFF
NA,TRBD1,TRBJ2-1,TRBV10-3,TGTGCCATCAGTGAGGGGACAGGGGGGGCGTTCTTC,CAISEGTGGAFF
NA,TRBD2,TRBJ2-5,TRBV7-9,TGTGCCAGCAGCCCCGGTAGCGGGGGGACGGAGACCCAGTACTTC,CASSPGSGGTETQYF
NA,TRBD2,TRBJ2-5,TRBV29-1,TGCAGCGTTGGTATCAGCGGGGGGGCTTGGGAGACCCAGTACTTC,CSVGISGGAWETQYF
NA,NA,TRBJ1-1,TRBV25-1,TGTGCCAGCAGTGAACCGGGGACGCCCGGTGAAGCTTTCTTT,CASSEPGTPGEAFF
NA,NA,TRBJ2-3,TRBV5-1,TGCGCCAGCAGCTTGTTCGGGCAGGGGAGCACAGATACGCAGTATTTT,CASSLFGQGSTDTQYF
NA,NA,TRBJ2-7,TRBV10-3,TGTGCCATCAATCCGGGTCTCGCCTACGAGCAGTACTTC,CAINPGLAYEQYF
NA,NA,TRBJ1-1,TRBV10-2,TGCGCCAGCGCAGTGATAGGAGCAGGGCGGACTGAAGCTTTCTTT,CASAVIGAGRTEAFF
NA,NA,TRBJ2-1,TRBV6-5,TGTGCCAGCAGCCCTGTCGCCCGGGCGCATAGTGAGCAGTTCTTC,CASSPVARAHSEQFF
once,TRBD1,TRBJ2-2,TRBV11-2,TGTGCCAGCAGTTTTCAGGGGGACACCGGGGAGCTGTTTTTT,CASSFQGDTGELFF
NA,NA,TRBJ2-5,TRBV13,TGTGCCAGCAGCCCCAAAAGGTCACAGGGCCTTCAAGAGACCCAGTACTTC,CASSPKRSQGLQETQYF
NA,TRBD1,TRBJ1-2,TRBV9,TGTGCCAGCAGCGTCGGACAGGGGAATTCCTATGGCTACACCTTC,CASSVGQGNSYGYTF
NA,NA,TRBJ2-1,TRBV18,TGTGCCAGCTCACCAATCGACTCGGGTAGCAATGAGCAGTTCTTC,CASSPIDSGSNEQFF
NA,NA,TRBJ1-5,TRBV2,TGTGCCAGCGATGTTGATTGGAGCAATCAGCCCCAGCATTTT,CASDVDWSNQPQHF
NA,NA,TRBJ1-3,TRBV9,TGTGCCAGCAGCGTAGGGGTCTCCTCTGGAAACACCATATATTTT,CASSVGVSSGNTIYF
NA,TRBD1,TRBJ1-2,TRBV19,TGTGCCAGTAGTATACGGACAGGGGGGGATGGCTACACCTTC,CASSIRTGGDGYTF
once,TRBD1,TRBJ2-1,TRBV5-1,TGCGCCAGCAGCTTGGAGGTTGGGACAGGGGATTTCTTC,CASSLEVGTGDFF
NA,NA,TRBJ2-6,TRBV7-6,TGTGCCAGCAGCGGCATTTGGGCCAACGTCCTGACTTTC,CASSGIWANVLTF
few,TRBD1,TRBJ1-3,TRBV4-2,TGTGCCAGCAGCCTCCGGGACAGGGAACACACCATATATTTT,CASSLRDREHTIYF
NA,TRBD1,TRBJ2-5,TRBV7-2,TGTGCCAGCAGCTCAGATTCAGGGGGCTGGGAGACCCAGTACTTC,CASSSDSGGWETQYF
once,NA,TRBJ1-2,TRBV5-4,TGTGCCAGCAGCTTGGTAGCCGGGGTTGGCTACACCTTC,CASSLVAGVGYTF
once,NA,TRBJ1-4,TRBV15,TGTGCCACCAGCAAAGACAGATTTGCAACTAATGAAAAACTGTTTTTT,CATSKDRFATNEKLFF
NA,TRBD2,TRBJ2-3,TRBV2,TGTGCCAGCACCGAGGGGACTAGCGGAGTTCTAGATACGCAGTATTTT,CASTEGTSGVLDTQYF
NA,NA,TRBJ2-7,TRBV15,TGTGCCACCAGCAGAGATAGTAGGGGGGCCCACGAGCAGTACTTC,CATSRDSRGAHEQYF
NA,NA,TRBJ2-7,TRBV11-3,TGTGCCAGCAGCTTAGAAGGTTACGAGCAGTACTTC,CASSLEGYEQYF
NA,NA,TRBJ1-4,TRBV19,TGTGCCAGTAGTATACGACAGAATACTGCAACTAATGAAAAACTGTTTTTT,CASSIRQNTATNEKLFF
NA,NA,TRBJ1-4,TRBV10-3,TGTGCCATCGGCCCGGGCACCGAAAAACTGTTTTTT,CAIGPGTEKLFF
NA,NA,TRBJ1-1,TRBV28,TGTGCCAGCAGCGCTTGGGGCACTGAAGCTTTCTTT,CASSAWGTEAFF
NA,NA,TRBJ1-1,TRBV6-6,TGTGCCAGCAGACAGGGGAACACTGAAGCTTTCTTT,CASRQGNTEAFF
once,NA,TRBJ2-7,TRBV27,TGTGCCAGCAGTTTCAGCACGGGACGGACCTACGAGCAGTACTTC,CASSFSTGRTYEQYF
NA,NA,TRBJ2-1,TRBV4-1,TGCGCCAGCAGCCAATCTTCTCTTGGCGGGCAATACAATGAGCAGTTCTTC,CASSQSSLGGQYNEQFF
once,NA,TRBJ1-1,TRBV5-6,TGTGCCAGCAGCGTGAGTCTGAGGAACACTGAAGCTTTCTTT,CASSVSLRNTEAFF
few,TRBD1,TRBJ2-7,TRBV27,TGTGCCAGCAGTTCATTAGGGACAGCCTACGAGCAGTACTTC,CASSSLGTAYEQYF
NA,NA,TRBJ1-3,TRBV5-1,TGCGCCAGCGGGCCCCGACGAGAAGCGGGATTCTCTGGAAACACCATATATTTT,CASGPRREAGFSGNTIYF
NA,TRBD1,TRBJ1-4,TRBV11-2,TGTGCCAGCGGACAGGGGGTTGGGGAAAAACTGTTTTTT,CASGQGVGEKLFF
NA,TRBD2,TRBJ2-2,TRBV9,TGTGCCAGCAGACCGGGACTAGCTTCCACCGGGGAGCTGTTTTTT,CASRPGLASTGELFF